The 14 T cell receptor beta chains below come from one sample, sequenced in a study of graft-versus-host responses after intestinal transplantation. Profiled with immunoSEQ multiplex PCR; TCRdb holds only in-frame clones, not every one. The sample contains about 69,000 clones, roughly 92% of which appear only once. Source: bone marrow, taken nearly 750 days after intestinal transplantation. Receptors originate from a human patient who received an intestinal transplant, so some T cells may come from the graft donor.

This clone is a singleton in its sample. V gene TRBV15 combines with J gene TRBJ2-2; 14 nucleotides match TRBD2. The V segment lost 1 base and the J segment 4 bases; nucleotides outside the gene matches: 8. Germline V gives CDR1 LNHNV, CDR2 YYDKDF (reference sequence). The CDR3 totals 19 residues. The CDR3 DNA is TGTGCCACCAGCAGAGCAGGACTAGCGGGAGGCCGGGGCACCGGGGAGCTGTTTTTT. Translating gives CATSRAGLAGGRGTGELFF.

Only one count was recorded for this clone. The gene calls are TRBV18 and TRBJ2-5; possible D gene TRBD2, 6 bases. The CDR3 loop spans 12 amino acids. In germline, CDR1 is KGHSH, CDR2 LQKENI. The V gene lost 5 bases and the J gene lost 3 bases, with 7 bases spanning the gap. The CDR3 sequence is CASSAGKETQYF. The CDR3 DNA reads TGTGCCAGCTCAGCGGGGAAAGAGACCCAGTACTTC.

The rearrangement uses TRBV6-8 and TRBJ1-4, with 8 bases identical to TRBD1. Germline-derived CDR1 and CDR2 are MNHGY and SAAAGT. There are 15 residues in the CDR3. V lost 9 bases, J lost 7 bases, and 13 bases stayed unmatched. CDR3 nucleotides: TGTGCCAGTCCGGACAGGGATAGTCCTTGTGAAAAACTGTTTTTT. Encoded protein: CASPDRDSPCEKLFF.

The rearrangement uses TRBV5-4 and TRBJ2-1; D might be TRBD1 (6 bases). CDR1 is SGHNT, CDR2 YYREEE, per germline (reference sequence). CDR3 length: 15 amino acids. V shed 3 bases and J shed 6 bases, with 16 bases lying between them. CDR3 nucleotides: TGTGCCAGCAGCTCCGGACAGACCGACTTCAATGAGCAGTTCTTC. This encodes CASSSGQTDFNEQFF.

The chain has TRBV11-2 and TRBJ1-3; TRBD1 might be the D (5 bases). Germline CDR1 reads SGHAT; CDR2 reads FQNNGV. This CDR3 is 16 amino acids long. V was shortened by 3 bases and J by 0 bases, with 12 bases between the two germline ends. CDR3 nucleotide sequence: TGTGCCAGCAGCTTTTGGGGCCTTGGCTCTGGAAACACCATATATTTT. Translating it yields CASSFWGLGSGNTIYF.

The chain joins TRBV6-5 to TRBJ2-5; D may match TRBD1 or TRBD2 (6 bases each). This CDR3 region has 13 residues. V shed 5 bases and J shed 5 bases, with 12 bases lying between them. Per germline, CDR1 MNHEY and CDR2 SVGAGI. The CDR3 reads CASSLEGGETQYF. Here the CDR3 DNA reads TGTGCCAGCAGTCTGGAAGGGGGGGAGACCCAGTACTTC.

The V and J genes are TRBV5-4 and TRBJ2-3; a weak D match, TRBD2 (5 bases). Trimming cost V 0 bases and J 2 bases, with 10 bases left between them. Germline CDR1 reads SGHNT; CDR2 reads YYREEE (reference sequence). This CDR3 contains 15 residues. The CDR3 loop is CASSLGGRVTDTQYF. The CDR3 DNA sequence: TGTGCCAGCAGCTTGGGCGGGCGGGTCACAGATACGCAGTATTTT.

The gene calls are TRBV19 and TRBJ2-5, with 10 positions matching TRBD2. CDR1 LNHDA and CDR2 SQIVND come from the germline V gene (reference sequence). The V and J ends lost 5 bases and 5 bases, in that order; junction bases with no gene match: 8. The CDR3 loop spans 15 amino acids. The chain's CDR3 is CASSFSGRAGETQYF. The CDR3 DNA reads as TGTGCCAGTAGTTTCAGCGGGAGGGCAGGGGAGACCCAGTACTTC.

The DNA of the CDR3 is TGCAGCGTTGGGGGGATGGAAGCTTTCTTT. It specifies CSVGGMEAFF. The genes are TRBV29-1 and TRBJ1-1, with a weak D call TRBD1 (5 bases). The V end lost 4 bases, the J end lost 8 bases, and 8 bases lay between the germline ends. There are 10 residues in the CDR3. Germline CDR1 is SQVTM and CDR2 is ANQGSEA.

The gene calls are TRBV7-6 and TRBJ1-4; TRBD1 matches 8 bases. The CDR3 runs 17 residues. Germline assignment: CDR1 SGHVS and CDR2 FNYEAQ. With V trimmed by 2 bases and J by 5 bases, 10 bases remained unmatched. This chain's CDR3 is CASSLRLWPGGNEKLFF. As DNA, the CDR3 is TGTGCCAGCAGCTTACGTCTGTGGCCAGGGGGCAATGAAAAACTGTTTTTT.

The chain has TRBV7-4 and TRBJ1-2, with D possibly matching TRBD1 (5 bases). This CDR3 is built from 15 residues. Per the germline V gene, CDR1 is SGHVT and CDR2 is SQSDAQ. The V and J ends lost 7 bases and 6 bases respectively, with 21 bases between them. The CDR3 protein is CASTPSYGTANGYTF. The DNA for the CDR3 is TGTGCCAGCACCCCATCCTACGGGACGGCAAATGGCTACACCTTC.

The V and J genes are TRBV9 and TRBJ2-2; TRBD2 matches at 12 bases. This CDR3 is 18 amino acids long. The V segment lost 3 bases and the J segment 1 base; nucleotides outside the gene matches: 7. From germline, CDR1 is SGDLS and CDR2 YYNGEE. The CDR3 DNA follows: TGTGCCAGCAGCGGTGCTAGCGGGAGGGCCGGGAACACCGGGGAGCTGTTTTTT. The encoded protein is CASSGASGRAGNTGELFF.

The rearrangement links TRBV5-1 to TRBJ2-7, with D possibly being TRBD1 (7 bases). Germline V lookup: CDR1 SGHRS, CDR2 YFSETQ. V gave up 6 bases and J gave up 3 bases, with 28 bases separating them. The CDR3 loop spans 18 amino acids. The CDR3 sequence is CASTMGTPRQGRVYEQYF. CDR3 DNA sequence: TGCGCCAGCACCATGGGGACTCCTCGACAGGGAAGGGTCTACGAGCAGTACTTC.

In DNA, the CDR3 is TGCGCCAGCAGTGATCGGAGGGAGTATCCCGGGGAGCTGTTTTTT. This translates into CASSDRREYPGELFF. The chain employs TRBV10-1 and TRBJ2-2, with D tentatively TRBD2 (6 bases). Per germline, CDR1 WNHNN and CDR2 SYGVQD (reference sequence). The CDR3 is 15 residues long. V lost 3 bases and J lost 6, with 14 bases in between.